This T cell receptor (beta chain) was identified during a study of shared clonotypes between healthy human individuals. Measured with immunoSEQ multiplex PCR; TCRdb has only the in-frame clones, and not every one. The table shows millions of clones, with 90% to 95% occurring only once. Each donor was a Caucasian adult residing in Nashville, Tennessee. Findings of the study overall: Sharing across four donors was highest in naive CD4 (approximately 5%) and lowest in memory CD8 (0.4%). Unshared clonotypes carried lower generation probabilities than those common to all four donors.

In regard to this clone: Its antigen remains unidentified.

Germline CDR1 SEHNR, CDR2 FQNEAQ (reference sequence). V shed 5 bases and J 5 bases; nucleotides not matched to a gene: 11. The length of the CDR3 is 15 residues. The chain couples TRBV7-9 to TRBJ2-7, with 8 bases that match TRBD1. This receptor was identified in a man aged 18 to 30 in good health. Some clones in this sample may be carry-over from other donors' samples. Sequenced input: naive CD4+ T cells from PBMCs. Subset specified: CD45RA+ positively selected. This CDR3 is CASSTTLDRVDEQYF. The CDR3 nucleotides read TGTGCCAGCAGCACGACGCTGGACAGGGTTGACGAGCAGTACTTC.